The 13 T cell receptor beta chains below were found in one sample sequenced in a study of T cell responses to AZD1222 COVID-19 vaccine (dated by TCRdb to the early 2020s). The library was prepared using the immunoSEQ multiplex PCR assay. The table comes from immuneACCESS by way of TCRdb, which keeps in-frame sequences with V and J called. Part of the clones is missing from these tables; in studies checked, under half for an unresolved V gene and the rest for unknown reasons. The sample has tens of thousands of clones on record, around nine tenths of them singletons. The ten biggest clones cover 4% to 6% of the sample. The time point label on this specimen signifies: baseline before first vaccination. In the paper's terms, the treatment or condition label means: meningococcal conjugate vaccine given as trial control. This specimen was peripheral blood, taken on day 0 of MenACWY control vaccination. These receptors all come from an adult in good health.

This clone appeared a single time. The rearrangement uses TRBV7-8 and TRBJ2-7; TRBD2 matches 11 bases. The CDR3 sequence is 15 residues long. The germline V gene encodes CDR1 SGHVS and CDR2 FQNEAQ. The J segment lost 1 base and the V segment lost 4 bases, leaving 3 bases of the junction unmatched. The CDR3 region is CASSSRLAGSYEQYF. In DNA form, the CDR3 reads TGTGCCAGCAGCTCGAGACTAGCGGGGTCCTACGAGCAGTACTTC. The full variable domain, with the rest looked up from reference TRBV7-8 and TRBJ2-7, is GAGVSQSPRYKVAKRGQDVALRCDPISGHVSLFWYQQALGQGPEFLTYFQNEAQLDKSGLPSDRFFAERPEGSVSTLKIQRTQQEDSAVYLCASSSRLAGSYEQYFGPGTRLTVT.

The chain couples TRBV27 to TRBJ2-3; TRBD2 matches at 10 bases. The germline V gene has CDR1 MNHEY and CDR2 SMNVEV (reference sequence). This CDR3 is 16 amino acids long. V lost 1 base to trimming and J lost 2 bases; unmatched junction nucleotides: 3. This CDR3 is CASSLYSGRDTDTQYF. The CDR3 DNA follows: TGTGCCAGCAGTTTATACAGCGGGAGGGACACAGATACGCAGTATTTT.

V gene TRBV6-5 combines with J gene TRBJ1-5; TRBD1 matches 10 bases. The CDR3 totals 15 residues. V shed 6 bases and J 11 bases; nucleotides not matched to a gene: 13. CDR1 MNHEY and CDR2 SVGAGI come from the germline V gene. CDR3 sequence reads: CASSGGGTGVPSQHF. The CDR3 coding sequence is TGTGCCAGCAGCGGAGGGGGGACAGGGGTGCCGTCCCAGCATTTT.

There are a few counts of this clone. The V gene is TRBV9, the J gene TRBJ2-7, with D possibly TRBD1 on 6 matching bases. V dropped 5 bases and J dropped 3 bases, with 15 bases sitting between them. Germline CDR1 reads SGDLS; CDR2 reads YYNGEE. This CDR3 spans 14 amino acids. The CDR3 reads CASSASTGLYEQYF. CDR3 DNA sequence: TGTGCCAGCAGTGCATCGACAGGTCTCTACGAGCAGTACTTC.

The chain uses TRBV5-1 and TRBJ1-1; TRBD1 matches 8 bases. The ends lost 4 bases at V and 5 bases at J; junction bases unmatched: 13. Per the germline V gene, CDR1 is SGHRS and CDR2 is YFSETQ. This CDR3 region has 16 residues. CDR3: CASSEARTGRGTEAFF. DNA for the CDR3: TGCGCCAGCAGCGAAGCTAGGACAGGGCGAGGGACTGAAGCTTTCTTT.

The chain carries TRBV5-1 and TRBJ1-1; 12 bases are a match to TRBD1. The CDR3 runs 15 residues. Germline values: CDR1 SGHRS, CDR2 YFSETQ. V shed 5 bases and J 7 bases; nucleotides not matched to a gene: 9. In nucleotides, the CDR3 is TGCGCCAGCAGTATCCCGGGACAGGGGGCCGGTGAAGCTTTCTTT. The encoded protein is CASSIPGQGAGEAFF.

This clone was detected a few times. The chain recombines TRBV29-1 with TRBJ1-2, with D hard to call. The CDR3 runs 12 residues. Germline V gives CDR1 SQVTM, CDR2 ANQGSEA. V dropped 3 bases and J dropped 6 bases, with 11 bases sitting between them. The CDR3 DNA follows: TGCAGCGTTGACTGGTCTTATAATGGCTACACCTTC. Translating gives CSVDWSYNGYTF.

This clone occurred a few times. V usage is TRBV19 and J usage is TRBJ1-1; D perhaps matches TRBD1 (6 bases). Trimming cost V 7 bases and J 4 bases, with 16 bases left between them. This CDR3 comprises 14 residues. Germline V gives CDR1 LNHDA, CDR2 SQIVND (reference sequence). The CDR3 DNA follows: TGTGCCAGTATCCGGGGGGCCCCGAGCACTGAAGCTTTCTTT. It encodes CASIRGAPSTEAFF.

This clone was recorded a few times. This chain links TRBV5-8 with TRBJ2-1; D call uncertain. V lost 0 bases and J 2 bases, leaving 6 bases between the germline ends. Germline values: CDR1 SGHTS, CDR2 YDEGEE. The CDR3 runs to 14 residues. The CDR3 reads CASSLGKTYNEQFF. The CDR3 DNA reads as TGTGCCAGCAGCTTGGGGAAGACCTACAATGAGCAGTTCTTC.

V and J are TRBV7-2 and TRBJ1-3; no reliable D call. The V end lost 1 base, the J end lost 2 bases, and 9 bases lay between the germline ends. The germline V gene encodes CDR1 SGHTA and CDR2 FQGNSA. CDR3 length: 15 amino acids. Here the CDR3 DNA reads TGTGCCAGCAGCTTAGACGGAGTTCCTGGAAACACCATATATTTT. This gives the protein CASSLDGVPGNTIYF.

This chain uses TRBV6-1 with TRBJ1-6; no definite D call. The CDR3 totals 17 residues. V lost 1 base, J lost 0 bases, and 10 bases lay in between. Germline V gives CDR1 MNHNS, CDR2 SASEGT. This chain's CDR3 is CASSEDLGSSYNSPLHF. Here the CDR3 DNA reads TGTGCCAGCAGTGAAGACTTAGGCAGCTCCTATAATTCACCCCTCCACTTT.

The chain recombines TRBV19 with TRBJ2-5; 11 bases match TRBD2. Germline loops: CDR1 LNHDA, CDR2 SQIVND (reference sequence). This CDR3 has 15 residues. The CDR3 nucleotides read TGTGCGACAACCGGGATAGCGGGAGGGCCTGAGACCCAGTACTTC. It is translated as CATTGIAGGPETQYF.

The rearrangement joins TRBV19 to TRBJ1-5; D is unresolved. Germline loops: CDR1 LNHDA, CDR2 SQIVND (reference sequence). The CDR3 has 12 residues. V was pared by 3 bases and J by 3 bases, with 3 bases between. CDR3 sequence: CASSIFNQPQHF. CDR3 in DNA: TGTGCCAGTAGTATTTTCAATCAGCCCCAGCATTTT.